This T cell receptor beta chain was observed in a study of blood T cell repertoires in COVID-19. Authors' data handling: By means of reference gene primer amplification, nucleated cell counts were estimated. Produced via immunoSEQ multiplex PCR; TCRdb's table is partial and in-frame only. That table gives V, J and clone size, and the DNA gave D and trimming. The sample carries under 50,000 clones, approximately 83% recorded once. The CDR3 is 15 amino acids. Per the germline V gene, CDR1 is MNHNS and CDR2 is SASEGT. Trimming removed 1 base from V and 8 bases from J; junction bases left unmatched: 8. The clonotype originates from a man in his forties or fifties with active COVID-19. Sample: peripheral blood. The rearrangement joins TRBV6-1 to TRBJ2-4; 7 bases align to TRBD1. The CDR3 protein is CASSEGQGMVDIQYF. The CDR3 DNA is TGTGCCAGCAGTGAAGGACAGGGAATGGTTGACATTCAGTACTTC.